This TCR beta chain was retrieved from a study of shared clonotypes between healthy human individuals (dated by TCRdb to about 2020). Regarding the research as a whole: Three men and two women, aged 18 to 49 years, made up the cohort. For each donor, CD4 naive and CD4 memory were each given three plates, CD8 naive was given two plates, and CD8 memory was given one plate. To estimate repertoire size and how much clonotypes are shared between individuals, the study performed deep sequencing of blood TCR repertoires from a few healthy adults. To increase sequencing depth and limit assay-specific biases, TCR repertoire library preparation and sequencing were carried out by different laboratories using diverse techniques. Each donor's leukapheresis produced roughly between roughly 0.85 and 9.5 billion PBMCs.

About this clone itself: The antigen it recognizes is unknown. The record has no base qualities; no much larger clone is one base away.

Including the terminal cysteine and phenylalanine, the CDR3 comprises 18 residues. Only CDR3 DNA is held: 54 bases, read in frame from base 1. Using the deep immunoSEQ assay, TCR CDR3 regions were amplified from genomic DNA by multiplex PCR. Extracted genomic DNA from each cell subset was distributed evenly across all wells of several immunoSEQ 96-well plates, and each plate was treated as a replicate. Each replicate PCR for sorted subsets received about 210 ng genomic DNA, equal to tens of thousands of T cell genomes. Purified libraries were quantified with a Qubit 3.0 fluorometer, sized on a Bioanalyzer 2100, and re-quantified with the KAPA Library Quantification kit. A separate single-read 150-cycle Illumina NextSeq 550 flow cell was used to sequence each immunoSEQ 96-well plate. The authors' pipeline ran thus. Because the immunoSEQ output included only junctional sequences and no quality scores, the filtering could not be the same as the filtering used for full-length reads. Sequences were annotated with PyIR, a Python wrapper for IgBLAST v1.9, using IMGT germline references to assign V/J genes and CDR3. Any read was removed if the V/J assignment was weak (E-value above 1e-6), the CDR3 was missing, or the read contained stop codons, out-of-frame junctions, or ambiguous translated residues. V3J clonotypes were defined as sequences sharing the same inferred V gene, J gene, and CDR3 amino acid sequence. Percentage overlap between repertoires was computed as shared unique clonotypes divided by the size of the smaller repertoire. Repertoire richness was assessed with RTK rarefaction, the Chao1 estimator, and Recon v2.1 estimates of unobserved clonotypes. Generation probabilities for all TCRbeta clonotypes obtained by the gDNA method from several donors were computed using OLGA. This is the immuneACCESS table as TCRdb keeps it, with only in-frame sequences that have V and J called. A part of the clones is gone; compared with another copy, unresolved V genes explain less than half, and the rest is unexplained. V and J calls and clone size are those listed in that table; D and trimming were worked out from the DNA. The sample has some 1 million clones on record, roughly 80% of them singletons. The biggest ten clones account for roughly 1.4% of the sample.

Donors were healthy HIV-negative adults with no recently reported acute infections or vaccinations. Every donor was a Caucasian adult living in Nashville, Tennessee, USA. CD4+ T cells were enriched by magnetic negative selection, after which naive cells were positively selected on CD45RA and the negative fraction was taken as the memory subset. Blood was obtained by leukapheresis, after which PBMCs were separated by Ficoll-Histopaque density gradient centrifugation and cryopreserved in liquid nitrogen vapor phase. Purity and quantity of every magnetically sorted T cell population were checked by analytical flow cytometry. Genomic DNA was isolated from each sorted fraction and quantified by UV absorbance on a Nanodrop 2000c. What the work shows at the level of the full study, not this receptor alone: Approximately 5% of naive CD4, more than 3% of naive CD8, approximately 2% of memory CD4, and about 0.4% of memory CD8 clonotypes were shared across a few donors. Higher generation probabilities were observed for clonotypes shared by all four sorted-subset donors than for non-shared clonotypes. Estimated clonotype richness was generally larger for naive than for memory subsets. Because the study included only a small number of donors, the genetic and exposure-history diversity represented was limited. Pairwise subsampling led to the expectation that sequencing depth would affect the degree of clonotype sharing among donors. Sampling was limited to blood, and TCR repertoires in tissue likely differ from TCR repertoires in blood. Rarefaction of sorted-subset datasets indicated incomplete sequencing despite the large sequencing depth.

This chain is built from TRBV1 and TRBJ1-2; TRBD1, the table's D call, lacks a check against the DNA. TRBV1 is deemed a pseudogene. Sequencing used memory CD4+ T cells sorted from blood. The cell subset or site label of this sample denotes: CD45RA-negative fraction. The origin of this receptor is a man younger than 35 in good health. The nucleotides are TGCACCAGCAGCCAAGGAGGCCGGGACACCCTTAGGGGCTATGGCTACACCTTC. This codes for CTSSQGGRDTLRGYGYTF.